This entry is about one T cell receptor (beta chain). This clonotype was counted only a few times. No cognate antigen has been identified for it. The input lacks base qualities; no much larger clone sits a single base away. Graves' hyperthyroidism was defined as stable when no progression to ophthalmopathy occurred over 18 months of follow-up. Hyperthyroidism patients were aged 18 to 65 years and newly diagnosed, with disease duration of less than 2 months. Exclusion was applied to patients with uncontrolled infections, other autoimmune diseases, pregnancy or lactation. Diagnoses relied on clinical symptoms, serum thyroxine and TRAb, thyroid ultrasound and orbital computed tomography. Ficoll-Paque density gradient centrifugation was used to isolate PBMCs from approximately 10 ml of fresh peripheral blood. Trizol reagent was used to extract total RNA, and RNA quality was then checked on an Agilent 2100 Bioanalyzer.

The data originate from a study of T cells in Graves' hyperthyroidism and ophthalmopathy (dated by TCRdb to between 2018 and 2021). Some background on the complete study: Peripheral blood samples were taken at the time of initial diagnosis, prior to any treatment. Following sampling, methimazole starting at 30 mg daily was given to hyperthyroidism patients, and high-dose intravenous methylprednisolone was given to ophthalmopathy patients. In several Graves' hyperthyroidism patients, the study also compared T-cell repertoires from thyroid tissue with T-cell repertoires from blood. Prospective prediction of ophthalmopathy was tested in an independent validation cohort consisting of some 18 hyperthyroidism patients and around 16 patients who later progressed to ophthalmopathy. TCR V-J signatures able to tell the groups apart were searched for in a discovery cohort of 90 to 100 patients, of whom 43 had Graves' ophthalmopathy and some 60 had stable Graves' hyperthyroidism. According to the paper, TCR Vbeta CDR3 sequencing was carried out on 135 peripheral blood samples, which came from around 43 ophthalmopathy, approximately 72 hyperthyroidism and approximately 17 progressor patients. For training and testing, the 100 or so patients in the discovery cohort were randomly divided in a 7:3 ratio.

Paper-wide results and their limitations: No statistical method was used to set the sample size in advance, and investigators knew the group allocation. Ophthalmopathy was separated from stable hyperthyroidism by a 13 V-J signature model, with about 86% sensitivity and approximately 84% specificity obtained in cross-validation and 80%/75% obtained in testing. In validation, the model predicted progression to ophthalmopathy with roughly 70% sensitivity and approximately 74% specificity, a median of around 6.6 months before onset. Most expanded thyroid clonotypes (frequency above 0.001) were also found in blood, which suggests that blood repertoires may mirror thyroid immune responses.

The TCR beta CDR3 regions were amplified from the RNA transcripts. The first round of RT-PCR for the TCR CDR3 was performed with the HTBI primer set and the Qiagen OneStep RT-PCR kit. The libraries were constructed in a second round of multiplex PCR and then size-selected and purified. Paired-end sequencing of the libraries was performed with 100 bp reads on an Illumina HiSeq2000. The authors' analysis ran thus. SOAPnuke was used to process the raw data, throwing out any read that contained adapters or uncalled bases, had a mean Phred below 15, or lacked an exact constant-primer or identifier match. COPE v1.2.5 was used to merge high-quality paired reads, and clonotypes were defined as unique nucleotide sequences. Clonotypes were aligned to IMGT TRBV, TRBD and TRBJ reference segments using MiTCR v1.1. Analysis was restricted to V-J combinations with a frequency above 0.0001, which covered 99.2% of repertoires. The TCS score was defined as the ratio of F50 (clonal expansion) to E x V (chaos), calculated using BLOSUM62-based TCRdist between CDR3 peptides within each V-J. Welch's t-statistics and random forest reduced roughly 530 V-J features to about 12, which were used in a naive Bayes classifier (R e1071). TCRdb took the public reads, trimmed them with fastp at Q25, ran MiXCR for clone calling and kept in-frame beta chains. Rows matching on CDR3 protein sequence are summarized as one entry with the most common DNA and genes. The V and J calls shown here were made by TCRdb, not taken from the authors' results. The sample table lists 460,000 or so distinct CDR3 sequences, around 15% of them with a count of one. The ten largest clones represent about a sixth of the sample.

The CDR3 has 14 amino acids, counting the end cysteine and phenylalanine. Only the CDR3 part of the read is kept: 42 bases, read in frame from the first base. V and J are truncated by 3 bases and 4 bases respectively, leaving an intervening sequence of 10 bases. CDR1 and CDR2 (SGHAT, FQDESV) derive from the germline V gene (reference sequence). This TCR was recovered from a woman aged 18 to 35 with Graves' hyperthyroidism. Recombination linked TRBV11-1 to TRBJ1-3, with a tentative D gene TRBD1 over 6 matching bases. Sequencing input: blood. The CDR3 sequence is CASSFGGRGNTIYF. The nucleotide sequence reads as follows: TGTGCCAGCAGCTTCGGGGGGCGAGGAAACACCATATATTTT.